The 11 T cell receptor beta chains below all came from one sample that was sequenced in a study of tumor-infiltrating lymphocytes in primary liver carcinoma. A primer matching the constant region was used to make TCR beta cDNA from 500 ng of total RNA. Amplification in three nested multiplex PCR rounds with slightly modified ARM-PCR gave rise to TCR beta libraries. For roughly 10 cycles apiece, the opening two PCR rounds ran with TRBV1-TRBV30 forward primers and a C-beta reverse primer. In TCRdb, the multiplex PCR reads were re-called with MiXCR into one record per CDR3 protein. Of about 200,000 distinct CDR3 sequences listed, roughly two thirds are singletons. Both blood RNA, taken from unsorted whole blood, and germline DNA were extracted. Sequenced input: peripheral blood. Receptors originate from a woman aged 55-69 years with primary liver carcinoma and hepatitis B virus infection.

This clonotype was seen once. Here the CDR3 omits its conserved ending phenylalanine or tryptophan, so a read error is the likely source. Because the CDR3's place on the DNA is in doubt, the DNA is left out and the CDR3 is given as listed by TCRdb. This sequence joins TRBV11-2 and TRBJ2-3; whether TRBD2, the table's D call, matches the DNA was not checked. The germline CDR1 and CDR2 sequences are SGHAT and FQNNGV. The CDR3 spans 14 amino acids, including both terminal residues. CDR3 in amino acids: CASSSAGVTDSQHY.

Remarks on this clonotype: One junction end does not reproduce the germline sequence, and a read error may be involved. The V and J genes are TRBV10-3 and TRBJ1-6; 9 bases are a match to TRBD1. The germline V gene has CDR1 ENHRY and CDR2 SYGVKD. There are 14 residues in the CDR3. CDR3 loop: CAILGTGTYSSLHF. CDR3 in DNA: TGTGCCATCCTAGGGACAGGGACCTATTCATCCCTCCACTTT.

A word on this clonotype: This may be a read error, as it is one base from a much larger clone. V gene TRBV28 combines with J gene TRBJ2-5; D call uncertain. The germline CDR1 and CDR2 sequences are MDHEN and SYDVKM. The CDR3 runs to 15 residues. V was clipped by 2 bases and J by 0 bases, with 10 bases between them. As DNA, the CDR3 is TGTGCCAGCAGTTTACGCCACAAGTACCAAGAGACCCAGTACTTC. It is translated as CASSLRHKYQETQYF. Filled out from reference TRBV28 and TRBJ2-5, the complete variable domain reads DVKVTQSSRYLVKRTGEKVFLECVQDMDHENMFWYRQDPGLGLRLIYFSYDVKMKEKGDIPEGYSVSREKKERFSLILESASTNQTSMYLCASSLRHKYQETQYFGPGTRLLVL.

With regard to this clonotype: It may be a read error: a sequence one base away is much more abundant. The chain links TRBV4-1 to TRBJ2-1, with 7 bases that match TRBD1. Germline V lookup: CDR1 MGHRA, CDR2 YSYEKL. The CDR3 contains 19 residues. CDR3 region: CASSQVKTSQGTAYNEHFF. The CDR3 nucleotides are TGCGCCAGCAGCCAAGTTAAAACCTCTCAAGGGACAGCCTACAATGAGCACTTCTTC.

This clonotype was found once. Since no conserved phenylalanine or tryptophan closes the CDR3, a read error is the likely cause. The chain employs TRBV29-1 and TRBJ2-5; 11 nucleotides agree with TRBD1. Germline loops: CDR1 SQVTM, CDR2 ANQGSEA. The CDR3 loop spans 15 amino acids. J lost 2 bases, V lost 2 bases, and 4 bases had no gene match. The CDR3 region is CSVEWGTGGQETQYL. DNA of the CDR3: TGCAGCGTTGAATGGGGGACAGGGGGACAAGAGACCCAGTACCTC.

This clonotype was observed many times. The chain carries TRBV10-3 and TRBJ2-5, with D perhaps TRBD1 (6 bases). The CDR3 contains 14 residues. In germline, CDR1 is ENHRY, CDR2 SYGVKD. Trimming cost V 6 bases and J 5 bases, with 16 bases left between them. CDR3 coding DNA: TGTGCCATCAGGGGGGACATGCCTTTTGAGACCCAGTACTTC. Its translation is CAIRGDMPFETQYF.

Details on this clonotype: Sequence at one end of the junction differs from germline and may be a read error. The chain uses TRBV11-2 and TRBJ1-4; D is unclear. The CDR3 loop spans 12 amino acids. Germline-derived CDR1 and CDR2 are SGHAT and FQNNGV. Here the CDR3 reads CTSSRWCEKLFF. CDR3 DNA: TGTACCAGCAGCCGGTGGTGTGAAAAACTGTTTTTC.

The rearrangement links TRBV11-2 to TRBJ2-1, with 12 bases matching TRBD2. The CDR3 loop spans 15 amino acids. The V segment lost 5 bases and the J segment 7 bases; nucleotides outside the gene matches: 6. Looked up from germline, CDR1 is SGHAT and CDR2 is FQNNGV. This CDR3 reads CASSATSGSTNEQFF. DNA for the CDR3: TGTGCCAGCAGCGCGACTAGCGGGAGTACAAATGAGCAGTTCTTC.

In the case of this clonotype: Here the CDR3 omits its conserved ending phenylalanine or tryptophan, so a read error is the likely source. CDR3 amino acids: CASSPSGRLRLTQYS. Here the CDR3 DNA reads TGTGCAAGCAGCCCCTCGGGGCGGCTTAGATTGACCCAGTACTCC. The rearrangement uses TRBV11-2 and TRBJ2-5, with D perhaps given as TRBD1 or TRBD2 (5 bases each). Germline CDR1 is SGHAT and CDR2 is FQNNGV. The CDR3 length is 15 residues.

The chain uses TRBV7-9 and TRBJ2-5; the D is unclear. Looked up from germline, CDR1 is SEHNR and CDR2 is FQNEAQ (reference sequence). Between the trimmed V and J ends, which lost 4 bases and 2 bases, there was a span of 14 bases. The CDR3 is made up of 15 amino acids. The CDR3 region has the DNA TGTGCCAGCAGCTCAGTTATGGGCCGACAAGAGACCCAGTACTTC. This gives the protein CASSSVMGRQETQYF.

This clonotype was counted a single time. The chain has TRBV5-6 and TRBJ2-1; TRBD2 matches 7 bases. The CDR3 sequence is 15 residues long. Germline loops: CDR1 SGHDT, CDR2 YYEEEE. Trimming cost V 4 bases and J 8 bases; bases outside gene matches: 12. The CDR3: CASSPLAENRDEQFF. CDR3 bases: TGTGCCAGCAGCCCCCTAGCGGAGAATAGGGATGAGCAGTTCTTC.